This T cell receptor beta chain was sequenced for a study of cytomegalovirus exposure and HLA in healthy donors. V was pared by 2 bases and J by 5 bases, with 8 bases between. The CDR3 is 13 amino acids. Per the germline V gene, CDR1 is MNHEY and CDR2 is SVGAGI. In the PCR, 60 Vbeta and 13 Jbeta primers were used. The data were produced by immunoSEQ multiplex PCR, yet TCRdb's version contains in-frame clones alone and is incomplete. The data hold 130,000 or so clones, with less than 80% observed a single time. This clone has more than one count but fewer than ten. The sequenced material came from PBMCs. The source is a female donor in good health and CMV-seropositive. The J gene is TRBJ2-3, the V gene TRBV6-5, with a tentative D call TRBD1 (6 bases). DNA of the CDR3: TGTGCCAGCAGTTACGGCAGGGGAGATACGCAGTATTTT. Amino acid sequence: CASSYGRGDTQYF.